This T cell receptor beta chain was obtained from a study of CD8+ T cells in alopecia areata. Study-level findings and limits: Under tofacitinib, fewer expanded CD8+ clones appeared among the top 100 scalp clones. Greater clonality was observed in lesional scalp samples, especially alopecia totalis/universalis, versus normal scalp. During tofacitinib treatment, many expanded lesional clones remained in scalp and blood. TCRs were shared less clearly across patients than in mice, possibly for HLA-related reasons.

It was cDNA, reverse transcribed from extracted RNA, that served as the sequencing template. Profiling relied on immunoSEQ multiplex PCR, and the TCRdb table lists in-frame clones only, not all of them. The data contain some 180,000 clones, 50% to 65% of them seen just once; the ten biggest clones take up approximately 10%. The V and J ends lost 7 bases and 0 bases, in that order; junction bases with no gene match: 7. Germline V gene lookup returns CDR1 SGHAT and CDR2 FQNNGV. The CDR3 runs to 15 residues. Treatment of the sample: oral pan-JAK inhibitor, 5-10 mg twice daily. As for this clone: As yet, its antigen is unknown.

The clonotype comes from a human donor with alopecia areata. Source: CD8+ T cells sorted from blood, taken at week 24, from a patient treated with tofacitinib. The rearrangement links TRBV11-2 to TRBJ2-5; 8 bases match TRBD1. CDR3 loop: CASTRRDRYQETQYF. CDR3 DNA: TGTGCCAGCACCCGAAGGGACAGGTACCAAGAGACCCAGTACTTC. The variable domain in full, with the rest retrieved from reference TRBV11-2 and TRBJ2-5, is EAGVAQSPRYKIIEKRQSVAFWCNPISGHATLYWYQQILGQGPKLLIQFQNNGVVDDSQLPKDRFSAERLKGVDSTLKIQPAKLEDSAVYLCASTRRDRYQETQYFGPGTRLLVL.